The entry below describes one T cell receptor beta chain. These data come from a study of OX40 agonist ivuxolimab in advanced cancers. Some clones are missing from TCRdb's copy, which holds only in-frame ones; the method was immunoSEQ multiplex PCR. The sample includes nearly 95,000 clones, 90% to 95% of them seen just once. In germline, CDR1 is SNHLY, CDR2 FYNNEI. The CDR3 is made up of 14 amino acids. Deletions cut 4 bases from V and 1 base from J, with 9 bases between. This sequence joins TRBV2 and TRBJ2-3; weak D call: TRBD2 (6 bases). This receptor was taken from an adult with an advanced solid tumor such as melanoma, head and neck, liver or kidney cancer. This specimen was CD4+ or CD8+ T cells sorted from blood, taken in a trial of the OX40 agonist ivuxolimab. CDR3 coding DNA: TGTGCCAGCAGTGGAATAGCGGGCACAGATACGCAGTATTTT. Its protein is CASSGIAGTDTQYF.